This T cell receptor (beta chain) was found in a study of T cell responses to AZD1222 COVID-19 vaccine. Of note for this clone: Antigen unknown.

Method: immunoSEQ multiplex PCR; TCRdb's copy keeps in-frame clones and lacks some. The table has roughly 180,000 clones, just over 90% seen once. The analysis combined second doses at about 4 or about 12 weeks. The CDR3 has 14 residues. With 6 bases clipped from V and 1 base from J, the junction kept 3 bases outside the gene matches. Germline V gene lookup returns CDR1 WNHNN and CDR2 SYGVQD (reference sequence). Study-level results: Donors in the cohort were predominantly white British and more often female, and clonal diversity was possibly underestimated. Two doses of AZD1222 preceded a rise in Spike-specific TCR breadth and depth. Vaccine-associated CD4 TCRs ranged over spike, dominating at 160-218 and 743-854.

The TCR sequence derives from an adult who received the AZD1222 COVID-19 vaccine. The source was peripheral blood, collected 28 days after the second AZD1222 dose. This chain links TRBV10-1 with TRBJ2-4; 7 bases agree with TRBD2. This chain's CDR3 is CASSPGGAKNIQYF. The DNA for the CDR3 is TGCGCCAGCAGCCCCGGGGGGGCCAAAAACATTCAGTACTTC.